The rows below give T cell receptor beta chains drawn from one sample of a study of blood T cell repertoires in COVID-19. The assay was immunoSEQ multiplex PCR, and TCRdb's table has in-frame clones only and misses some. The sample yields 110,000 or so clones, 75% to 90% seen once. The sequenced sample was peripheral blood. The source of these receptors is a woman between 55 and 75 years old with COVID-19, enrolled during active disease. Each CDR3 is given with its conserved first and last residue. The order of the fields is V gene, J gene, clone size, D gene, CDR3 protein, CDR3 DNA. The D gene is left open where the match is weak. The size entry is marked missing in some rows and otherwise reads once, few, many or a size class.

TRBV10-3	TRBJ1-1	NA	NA	CAISESRGGLGTEAFF	TGTGCCATCAGTGAGTCGAGGGGGGGGCTGGGCACTGAAGCTTTCTTT
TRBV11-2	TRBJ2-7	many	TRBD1	CASRTSGQGYEQYF	TGTGCCAGCAGGACCTCGGGACAGGGTTACGAGCAGTACTTC
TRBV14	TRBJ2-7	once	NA	CASSQASEQYF	TGTGCCAGCAGCCAAGCTAGCGAGCAGTACTTC
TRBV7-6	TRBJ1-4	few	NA	CASSGSGSLRATNEKLFF	TGTGCCAGCAGCGGCTCAGGTTCTCTCCGCGCAACTAATGAAAAACTGTTTTTT
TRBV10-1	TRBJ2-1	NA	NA	CASSKSGDHNEQFF	TGCGCCAGCAGTAAATCGGGGGACCACAATGAGCAGTTCTTC
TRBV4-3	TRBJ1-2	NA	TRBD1	CASSHRTGSGGYTF	TGCGCCAGCAGCCACCGGACAGGGAGTGGTGGCTACACCTTC
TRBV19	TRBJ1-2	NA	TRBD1	CASSISQGASGGYTF	TGTGCCAGTAGTATCTCACAGGGGGCTTCGGGTGGCTACACCTTC
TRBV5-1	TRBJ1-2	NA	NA	CASSLGNRHNYGYTF	TGCGCCAGCAGCTTAGGGAACAGGCACAACTATGGCTACACCTTC
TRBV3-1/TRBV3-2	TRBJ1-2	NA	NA	CASSPLTGSYTF	TGTGCCAGCAGCCCCCTTACAGGAAGCTACACCTTC
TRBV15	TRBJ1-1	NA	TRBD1	CATGPGVTGAEAFF	TGTGCCACCGGACCTGGGGTGACAGGGGCTGAAGCTTTCTTT
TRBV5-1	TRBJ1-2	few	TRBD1	CASSWGQGDGYTF	TGCGCCAGCAGCTGGGGACAGGGTGACGGCTACACCTTC
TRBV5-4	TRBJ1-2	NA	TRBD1	CASSFPTGSGGYTF	TGTGCCAGCAGCTTCCCGACAGGGTCGGGGGGCTACACCTTC
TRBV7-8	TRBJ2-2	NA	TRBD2	CASHRSGEDRGELFF	TGTGCCAGCCATAGAAGCGGGGAGGATAGGGGGGAGCTGTTTTTT
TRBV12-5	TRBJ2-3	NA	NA	CASGLSTDTQYF	TGTGCTAGTGGTCTCAGTACAGATACGCAGTATTTT
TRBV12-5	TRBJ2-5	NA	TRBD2	CASGLAPGLAGGRETQYF	TGTGCTAGTGGTTTGGCGCCGGGACTAGCGGGGGGGCGTGAGACCCAGTACTTC
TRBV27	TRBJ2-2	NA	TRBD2	CASSLPGGSGYTGELFF	TGTGCCAGCAGTTTACCGGGGGGGAGCGGGTACACCGGGGAGCTGTTTTTT
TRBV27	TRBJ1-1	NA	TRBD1	CASSVRTGMNTEAFF	TGTGCCAGCAGTGTCCGGACAGGGATGAACACTGAAGCTTTCTTT
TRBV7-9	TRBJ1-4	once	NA	CASSPNVAKNEKLFF	TGTGCCAGCAGCCCTAATGTAGCTAAGAATGAAAAACTGTTTTTT
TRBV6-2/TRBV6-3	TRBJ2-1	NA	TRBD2	CASSGTSGGAGKQFF	TGTGCCAGCAGTGGAACTAGCGGGGGGGCCGGGAAGCAGTTCTTC
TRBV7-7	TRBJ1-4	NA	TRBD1	CASSADRGGEKLFF	TGTGCCAGCAGCGCGGACAGGGGGGGTGAAAAACTGTTTTTT
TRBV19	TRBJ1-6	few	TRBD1	CASSMRQGGDSPLHF	TGTGCCAGTAGTATGAGACAGGGGGGGGATTCACCCCTCCACTTT
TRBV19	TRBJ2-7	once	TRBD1	CASSPGTGLYEQYF	TGTGCCAGTAGTCCCGGGACAGGGTTATACGAGCAGTACTTC
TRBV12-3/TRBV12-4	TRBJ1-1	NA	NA	CASTLEGGTEAFF	TGTGCCAGCACCTTAGAGGGAGGCACTGAAGCTTTCTTT
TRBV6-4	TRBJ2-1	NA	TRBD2	CASSRTSGGYNEQFF	TGTGCCAGCAGTCGGACTAGCGGGGGTTACAATGAGCAGTTCTTC
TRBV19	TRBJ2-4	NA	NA	CASSIGAQGFNIQYF	TGTGCCAGTAGTATTGGCGCCCAGGGTTTCAACATTCAGTACTTC
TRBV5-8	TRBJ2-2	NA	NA	CASSWRQVGNTGELFF	TGTGCCAGCAGCTGGAGACAGGTCGGGAACACCGGGGAGCTGTTTTTT
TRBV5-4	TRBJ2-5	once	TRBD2	CASNQNGGFQETQYF	TGTGCCAGCAACCAAAACGGGGGGTTCCAAGAGACCCAGTACTTC
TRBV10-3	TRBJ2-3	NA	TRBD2	CAMGGGAYTQYF	TGTGCCATGGGCGGGGGGGCTTATACGCAGTATTTT
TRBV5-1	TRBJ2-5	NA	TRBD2	CASWTGEGETQYF	TGCGCCAGCTGGACGGGGGAGGGAGAGACCCAGTACTTC